This T cell receptor (beta chain) is drawn from a study of T cell repertoires in cytomegalovirus infection. The wider study: It was recently identified HLA-C-restricted and well-studied HLA-B-restricted CMV epitopes that the study used. Through public TCR beta signatures, both CMV infection and matching HLA type were indicated. Broader study findings: CMV-specific TCR beta clonotypes restricted by HLA-C dominated the ex vivo response.

From the reads, TCRdb called clonotypes with MiXCR, one entry per CDR3 protein. Here the sample spans over 250,000 distinct CDR3 sequences, less than 25% being singletons. From germline, CDR1 is DFQATT and CDR2 SNEGSKA (reference sequence). The CDR3 is 14 amino acids. V was shortened by 5 bases and J by 3 bases, with 14 bases between the two germline ends. A word on this clonotype: Its antigen is unidentified.

The chain combines TRBV20-1 with TRBJ2-4; D may be TRBD1 (5 bases). This receptor was obtained from a human donor in good health (CMV status not recorded). Some clones in this sample may be carry-over from other donors' samples. The sequenced sample was cultured PBMCs, obtained from culture after CMV antigen stimulation. The CDR3 region has the DNA TGCAGTGCTGCGAACCGACAGAGCAAAAACATTCAGTACTTC. Translating gives CSAANRQSKNIQYF.